This T cell receptor (beta chain) stems from a study of cytomegalovirus exposure and HLA in healthy donors. Study as a whole: Of all 380 or so donors who were genotyped, 81% belonged to the Caucasian-associated ancestry cluster.

Remarks on this clone: Its antigen remains unknown.

Germline lookup yields CDR1 SGDLS and CDR2 YYNGEE. After removal of 3 bases from V and 1 base from J, the junction contained 6 bases not matched to a gene. The CDR3 spans 16 residues. Use of 60 Vbeta and 13 Jbeta primers characterized the PCR. Produced via immunoSEQ multiplex PCR; TCRdb's table is partial and in-frame only. The sample includes 150,000 to 200,000 clones, approximately 86% of them seen just once. Overall study results and limits: Many donors carried some public TCRs, although rarity characterized most TCR sequences. Cytomegalovirus-associated TCR beta chains were listed, numbering under 200. Earlier findings revealed that most TCR beta V segments proved productive either about 87% or about 30% of the time.

The sequence came from a male donor in good health and CMV-seronegative. Sequencing was carried out using PBMCs. The chain employs TRBV9 and TRBJ2-1; 8 nucleotides match TRBD2. CDR3 residues: CASSAAAGASYNEQFF. The DNA of the CDR3 is TGTGCCAGCAGCGCCGCAGCGGGAGCTTCCTACAATGAGCAGTTCTTC.